This TCR beta chain is from a study of blood T cell repertoires in COVID-19. About the research overall: Samples taken during acute and convalescent COVID-19 were collected in the United States, Italy and Spain. From T cells, B-cell-depleted T cells, or PBMCs came the material, which was cDNA or gDNA.

V lost 5 bases and J lost 4, with 9 bases in between. Germline CDR1 is MNHEY and CDR2 is SVGEGT. The CDR3 has 13 amino acids. Authors' processing steps: Amplified reference gene primers provided the basis for estimating nucleated cell counts. Some clones are missing from TCRdb's copy, which holds only in-frame ones; the method was immunoSEQ multiplex PCR. The V and J calls and clone size come from that table; D and trimming were worked out from the DNA. The data show about 350,000 clones, under 95% seen once. This TCR was recovered from a young woman who had recovered from COVID-19. V gene TRBV6-2 or TRBV6-3 combines with J gene TRBJ2-1, with a weak D call TRBD1 (6 bases). Sequencing was carried out using peripheral blood. In DNA form, the CDR3 reads TGTGCCAGCAGTCAAGGGGGTTACAATGAGCAGTTCTTC. It translates to CASSQGGYNEQFF.